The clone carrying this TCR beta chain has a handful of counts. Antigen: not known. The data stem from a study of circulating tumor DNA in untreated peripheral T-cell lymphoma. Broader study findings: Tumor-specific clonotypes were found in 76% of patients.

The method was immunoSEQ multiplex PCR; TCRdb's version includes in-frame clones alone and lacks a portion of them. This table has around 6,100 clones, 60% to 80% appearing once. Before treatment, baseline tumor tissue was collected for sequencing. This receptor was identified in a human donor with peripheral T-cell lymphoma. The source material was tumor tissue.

The DNA for the CDR3 is TGTGCCAGTAGTCCGGACAGGGGCTACGAGCAGTACTTC. Protein: CASSPDRGYEQYF. The chain uses TRBV19 and TRBJ2-7; 9 bases map to TRBD1. Trimming removed 5 bases from V and 3 bases from J; junction bases left unmatched: 2. Germline assignment: CDR1 LNHDA and CDR2 SQIVND (reference sequence). This CDR3 is 13 amino acids long.